These T cell receptor beta chains were read from a single sample in a study of blood T cell repertoires in COVID-19. Profiled with immunoSEQ multiplex PCR; TCRdb holds only in-frame clones, not every one. Found here are over 150,000 clones, about four fifths of them singletons; the top ten hold 9.5% to 15%. Sequences were obtained from peripheral blood. Receptors originate from a woman of 80 years or more with COVID-19, enrolled during active disease. Each CDR3 is given with its conserved first and last residue. A D gene is named only where the DNA matches it firmly. Clone size is shown for a subset of rows, as once, few, many or a class of expanded clone.

j_call v_call clone_size d_call cdr3_nt cdr3_aa
TRBJ1-1 TRBV5-1 NA NA TGCGCCAGCAGCTTGGAACAGTTCACTGAAGCTTTCTTT CASSLEQFTEAFF
TRBJ2-7 TRBV10-3 NA TRBD1 TGTGCCATCAGTGAGCCCGGGACAGGGGTATACGAGCAGTACTTC CAISEPGTGVYEQYF
TRBJ2-3 TRBV11-3 NA TRBD1 TGTGCCAGCAGCCGGGGACAGACTAGCACAGATACGCAGTATTTT CASSRGQTSTDTQYF
TRBJ1-1 TRBV13 once NA TGTGCCAGCAGCTGGGGGAGGGGTGAAGCTTTCTTT CASSWGRGEAFF
TRBJ1-1 TRBV27 NA TRBD1 TGTGCCAGCAGTGCCGGACAGGGCATGGCGGCTTTCTTT CASSAGQGMAAFF
TRBJ1-4 TRBV25-1 NA NA TGTGCCAGCAGGTCCAGGGTCTATGAAAAACTGTTTTTT CASRSRVYEKLFF
TRBJ2-2 TRBV6-6 NA TRBD2 TGTGCCAGCAGTCCCCGATCTAGCGGGGGGCCCCGTTTACGAACGGGGGAGCTGTTTTTT CASSPRSSGGPRLRTGELFF
TRBJ2-3 TRBV2 NA NA TGTGCCAGCAGGGCCGGGAGACCTAGCACAGATACGCAGTATTTT CASRAGRPSTDTQYF
TRBJ1-5 TRBV10-3 NA NA TGTGCCATCAGTGGGAGCGAAGGGGCAAATCAGCCCCAGCATTTT CAISGSEGANQPQHF
TRBJ1-3 TRBV2 NA NA TGTGCCAGCAGTACAGGGTTAGGTGGAAACACCATATATTTT CASSTGLGGNTIYF
TRBJ1-4 TRBV7-6 NA TRBD1 TGTGCCAGCAGCCCCCGACCCGGACAGGGAAGGGAAAAACTGTTTTTT CASSPRPGQGREKLFF
TRBJ2-3 TRBV20-1 NA NA TGCAGTGCTAGTCTAGCTACCGGGAGATCAGATACGCAGTATTTT CSASLATGRSDTQYF
TRBJ2-3 TRBV19 NA TRBD1 TGTGCCAGTAGTATAGACGGGACAGCCGGTCTTATAAGCACAGATACGCAGTATTTT CASSIDGTAGLISTDTQYF
TRBJ1-1 TRBV28 NA NA TGTGCCAGCAGTGAAACAGGGCTGGGGACTGAAGCTTTCTTT CASSETGLGTEAFF
TRBJ2-3 TRBV19 NA NA TGTGCCAGTAGTATGGGGAGTCGGGCGCAGTATTTT CASSMGSRAQYF
TRBJ1-2 TRBV29-1 NA TRBD1 TGCAGCGCCAGGGACAGGACCGTCTATGGCTACACCTTC CSARDRTVYGYTF
TRBJ2-5 TRBV28 NA NA TGTGCCAGCAGCTATAGCGGCTTAAGCCAAGAGACCCAGTACTTC CASSYSGLSQETQYF
TRBJ1-2 TRBV5-6 NA TRBD1 TGTGCCAGCAGTCCTGCAGGGGGCTTCTATGGCTACACCTTC CASSPAGGFYGYTF
TRBJ2-7 TRBV12-2 NA NA TGTGCAAGTCGCTTTCAATACAGGGGCAGAAGGGCCTACGAGCAGTACTTC CASRFQYRGRRAYEQYF
TRBJ2-5 TRBV28 few NA TGTGCCAGCAGGTCGCAGGCCCAAGAGACCCAGTACTTC CASRSQAQETQYF
TRBJ2-2 TRBV18 NA NA TGTGCCAGCTCACCAAAACAGGAGAACACCGGGGAGCTGTTTTTT CASSPKQENTGELFF
TRBJ1-2 TRBV4-3 NA NA TGCGCCAGCAGCCAAGTTTGGGAGGGGGAAATTGGCGGCTACACCTTC CASSQVWEGEIGGYTF
TRBJ1-6 TRBV12-3/TRBV12-4 many NA TGTGCGGTTGGGGGCGCCTATAATTCACCCCTCCACTTT CAVGGAYNSPLHF
TRBJ2-2 TRBV19 once TRBD2 TGTGCCAGTAGTCGGGGGGTGTCCACCGGGGAGCTGTTTTTT CASSRGVSTGELFF
TRBJ1-5 TRBV6-5 NA NA TGTGCCAGCAGACCAGGGTGGCGCCCTCAGCCCCAGCATTTT CASRPGWRPQPQHF
TRBJ2-3 TRBV19 NA TRBD2 TGTGCCAGTACCCGACTAGCGGGGGACCCCACAGATACGCAGTATTTT CASTRLAGDPTDTQYF